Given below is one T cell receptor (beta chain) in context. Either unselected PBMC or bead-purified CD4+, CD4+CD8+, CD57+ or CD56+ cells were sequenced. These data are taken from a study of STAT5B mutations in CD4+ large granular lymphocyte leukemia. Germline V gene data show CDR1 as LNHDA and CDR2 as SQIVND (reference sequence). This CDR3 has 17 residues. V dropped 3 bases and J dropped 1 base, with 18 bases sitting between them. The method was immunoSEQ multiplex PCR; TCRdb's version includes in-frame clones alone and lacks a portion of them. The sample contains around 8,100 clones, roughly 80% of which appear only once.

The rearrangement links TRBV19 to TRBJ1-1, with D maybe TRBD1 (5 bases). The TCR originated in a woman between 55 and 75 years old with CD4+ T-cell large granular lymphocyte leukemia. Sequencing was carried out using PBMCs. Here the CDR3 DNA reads TGTGCCAGTAGTATTCCCCTCTACAGGACGCGGAACACTGAAGCTTTCTTT. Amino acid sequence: CASSIPLYRTRNTEAFF.